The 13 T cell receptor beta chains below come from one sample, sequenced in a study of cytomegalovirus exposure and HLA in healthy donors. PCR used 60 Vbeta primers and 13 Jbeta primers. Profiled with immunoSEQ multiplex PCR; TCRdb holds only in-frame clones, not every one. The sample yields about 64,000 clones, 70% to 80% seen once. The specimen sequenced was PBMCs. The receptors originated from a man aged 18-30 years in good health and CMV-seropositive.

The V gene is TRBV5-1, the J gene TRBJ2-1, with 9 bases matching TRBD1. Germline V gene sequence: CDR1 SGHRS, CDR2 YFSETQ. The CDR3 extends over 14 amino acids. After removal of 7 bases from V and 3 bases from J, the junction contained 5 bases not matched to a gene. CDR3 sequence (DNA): TGCGCCAGCGGACGGGACAGGGACTACAATGAGCAGTTCTTC. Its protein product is CASGRDRDYNEQFF.

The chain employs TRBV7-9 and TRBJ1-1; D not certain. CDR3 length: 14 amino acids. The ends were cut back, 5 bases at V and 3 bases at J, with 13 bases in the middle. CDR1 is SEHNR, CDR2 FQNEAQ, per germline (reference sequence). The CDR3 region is CASSPLHGDTEAFF. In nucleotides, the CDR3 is TGTGCCAGCAGCCCCCTTCATGGAGACACTGAAGCTTTCTTT. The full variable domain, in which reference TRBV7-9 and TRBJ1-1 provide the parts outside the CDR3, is DTGVSQNPRHKITKRGQNVTFRCDPISEHNRLYWYRQTLGQGPEFLTYFQNEAQLEKSRLLSDRFSAERPKGSFSTLEIQRTEQGDSAMYLCASSPLHGDTEAFFGQGTRLTVV.

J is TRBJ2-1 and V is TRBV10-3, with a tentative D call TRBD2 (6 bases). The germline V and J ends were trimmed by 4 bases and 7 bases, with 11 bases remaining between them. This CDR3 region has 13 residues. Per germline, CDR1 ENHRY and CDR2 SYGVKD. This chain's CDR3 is CAISADYSNEQFF. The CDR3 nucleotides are TGTGCCATCAGTGCGGACTATTCGAATGAGCAGTTCTTC.

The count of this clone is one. Here the CDR3 DNA reads TGTGCCTGGAGTGTGGGAGGGTCAGATACGCAGTATTTT. Protein product: CAWSVGGSDTQYF. This rearrangement joins TRBV30 to TRBJ2-3; 7 nucleotides agree with TRBD2. The V segment lost 0 bases and the J segment 4 bases; nucleotides outside the gene matches: 1. Germline values: CDR1 GTSNPN, CDR2 SVGIG (reference sequence). CDR3 length: 13 amino acids. Supplemented by reference TRBV30 and TRBJ2-3, the full variable domain reads SQTIHQWPATLVQPVGSPLSLECTVEGTSNPNLYWYRQAAGRGLQLLFYSVGIGQISSEVPQNLSASRPQDRQFILSSKKLLLSDSGFYLCAWSVGGSDTQYFGPGTRLTVL.

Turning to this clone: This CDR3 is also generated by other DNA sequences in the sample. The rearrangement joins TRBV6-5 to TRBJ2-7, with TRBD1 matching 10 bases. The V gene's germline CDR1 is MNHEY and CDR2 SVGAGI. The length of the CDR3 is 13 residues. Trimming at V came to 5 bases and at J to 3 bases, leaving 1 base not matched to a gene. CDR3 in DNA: TGTGCCAGCAGTCGGGACAGGGGCTACGAGCAGTACTTC. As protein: CASSRDRGYEQYF.

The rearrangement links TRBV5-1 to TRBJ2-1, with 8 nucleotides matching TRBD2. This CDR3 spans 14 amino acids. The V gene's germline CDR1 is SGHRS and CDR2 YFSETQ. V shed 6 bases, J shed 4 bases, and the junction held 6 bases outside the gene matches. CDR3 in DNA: TGCGCCAGCAAGCAGCGGGAGACTTACAATGAGCAGTTCTTC. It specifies CASKQRETYNEQFF.

The CDR3 region has the DNA TGTGCCAGCAGTGAAAGGGGGTCTCAGCCCCAGCATTTT. Translated: CASSERGSQPQHF. This chain uses TRBV6-1 with TRBJ1-5; possibly TRBD1 for D (6 bases). The CDR3 is 13 amino acids. The germline gives CDR1 MNHNS, CDR2 SASEGT. V was shortened by 2 bases and J by 6 bases, with 8 bases between the two germline ends.

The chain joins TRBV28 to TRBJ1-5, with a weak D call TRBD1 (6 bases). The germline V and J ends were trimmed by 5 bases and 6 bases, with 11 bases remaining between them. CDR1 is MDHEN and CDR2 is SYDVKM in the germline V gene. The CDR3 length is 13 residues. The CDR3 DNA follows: TGTGCCAGCAGTCAGGGGCGGAGTCAGCCCCAGCATTTT. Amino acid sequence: CASSQGRSQPQHF.

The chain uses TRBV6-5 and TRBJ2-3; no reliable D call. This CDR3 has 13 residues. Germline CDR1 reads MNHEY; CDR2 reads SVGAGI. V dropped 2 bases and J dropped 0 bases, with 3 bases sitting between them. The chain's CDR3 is CASSYGSTDTQYF. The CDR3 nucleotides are TGTGCCAGCAGTTACGGCAGCACAGATACGCAGTATTTT.

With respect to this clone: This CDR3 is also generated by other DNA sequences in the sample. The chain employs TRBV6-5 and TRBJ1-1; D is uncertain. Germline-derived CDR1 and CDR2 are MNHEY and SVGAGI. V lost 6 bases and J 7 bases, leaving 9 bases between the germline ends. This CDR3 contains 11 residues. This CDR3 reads CASSRGIEAFF. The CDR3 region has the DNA TGTGCCAGCAGCCGAGGGATTGAAGCTTTCTTT.

The CDR3: CASSETGTGGNSPLHF. CDR3 coding DNA: TGTGCCAGCAGTGAGACCGGGACAGGGGGTAATTCACCCCTCCACTTT. V is TRBV6-1 and J is TRBJ1-6, with 11 positions matching TRBD1. CDR3 length equals 16 residues. V was clipped by 3 bases and J by 6 bases; unmatched bases: 4. Looked up from germline, CDR1 is MNHNS and CDR2 is SASEGT.

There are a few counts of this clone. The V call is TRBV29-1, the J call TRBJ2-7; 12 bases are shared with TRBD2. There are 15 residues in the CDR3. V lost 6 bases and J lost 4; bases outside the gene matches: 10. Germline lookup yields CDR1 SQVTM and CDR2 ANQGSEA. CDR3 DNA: TGCAGCGTCGTTGCTCTAGCGGGAGGGGCTTACGAGCAGTACTTC. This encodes CSVVALAGGAYEQYF.

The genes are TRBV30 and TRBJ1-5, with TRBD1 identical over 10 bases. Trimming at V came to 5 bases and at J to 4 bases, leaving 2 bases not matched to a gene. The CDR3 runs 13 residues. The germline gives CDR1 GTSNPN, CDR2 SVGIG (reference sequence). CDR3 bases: TGTGCCTGGGCGGACAGGGGGAATCAGCCCCAGCATTTT. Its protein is CAWADRGNQPQHF.